Listed here is a single T cell receptor (beta chain). Its antigen is undetermined. This CDR3 is 14 amino acids long. J lost 2 bases, V lost 8 bases, and 11 bases had no gene match. Germline V gene lookup returns CDR1 DFQATT and CDR2 SNEGSKA (reference sequence). The treatment was: roughly ten-day PBMC culture with coronavirus spike peptide pools or control peptides (ViraFEST assay). An Oncomine TCR Beta short-read assay was used to sequence the DNA from cultured CD4+ T cells. Once CD4+ T cells had been cultured, genomic DNA was extracted from them. One entry per CDR3 protein, called by TCRdb with MiXCR from the PCR reads. Of around 5,700 distinct CDR3 sequences listed, around 70% are singletons. The data originate from a study of vaccination and CD4 T cells after COVID-19. Study conclusions and caveats: Spike mono-reactivity was found in 304 of the 307 vaccine-specific clones identified in convalescent patients.

This clonotype was obtained from a human donor who had recovered from COVID-19. Sequencing input: CD4+ T cells from blood, cultured in vitro. The chain employs TRBV20-1 and TRBJ2-7; 8 bases line up with TRBD2. The CDR3, as DNA: TGCAGTTTCAACTTAGCGGGAAGAACCTACGAGCAGTACTTC. This codes for CSFNLAGRTYEQYF.